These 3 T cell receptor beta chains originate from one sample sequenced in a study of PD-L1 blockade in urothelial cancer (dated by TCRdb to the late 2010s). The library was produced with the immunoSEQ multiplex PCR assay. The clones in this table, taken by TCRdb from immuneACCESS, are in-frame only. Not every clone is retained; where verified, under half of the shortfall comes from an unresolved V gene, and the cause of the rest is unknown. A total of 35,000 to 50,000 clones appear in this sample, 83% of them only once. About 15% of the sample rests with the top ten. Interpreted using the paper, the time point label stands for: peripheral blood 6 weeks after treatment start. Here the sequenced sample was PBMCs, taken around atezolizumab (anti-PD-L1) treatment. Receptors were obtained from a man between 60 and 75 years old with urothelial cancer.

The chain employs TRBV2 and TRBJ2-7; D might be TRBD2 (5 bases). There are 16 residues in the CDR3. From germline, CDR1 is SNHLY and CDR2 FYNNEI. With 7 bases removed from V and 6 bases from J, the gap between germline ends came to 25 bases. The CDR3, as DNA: TGTGCCAGCATCAAGAGGGCAGGCCCGACTGCCGGCGAGCAGTACTTC. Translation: CASIKRAGPTAGEQYF.

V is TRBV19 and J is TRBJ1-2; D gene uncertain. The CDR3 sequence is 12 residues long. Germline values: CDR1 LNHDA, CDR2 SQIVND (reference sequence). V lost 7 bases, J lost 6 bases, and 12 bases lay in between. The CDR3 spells CASIDTYNGYTF. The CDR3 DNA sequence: TGTGCCAGTATTGACACCTACAATGGCTACACCTTC.

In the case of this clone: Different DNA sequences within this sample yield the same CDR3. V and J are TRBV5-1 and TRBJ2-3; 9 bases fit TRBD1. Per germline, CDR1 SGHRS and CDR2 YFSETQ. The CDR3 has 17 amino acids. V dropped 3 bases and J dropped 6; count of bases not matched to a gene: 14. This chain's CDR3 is CASSYPTGGSQSDTQYF. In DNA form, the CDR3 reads TGCGCCAGCAGCTACCCGACAGGGGGGTCCCAATCGGATACGCAGTATTTT.